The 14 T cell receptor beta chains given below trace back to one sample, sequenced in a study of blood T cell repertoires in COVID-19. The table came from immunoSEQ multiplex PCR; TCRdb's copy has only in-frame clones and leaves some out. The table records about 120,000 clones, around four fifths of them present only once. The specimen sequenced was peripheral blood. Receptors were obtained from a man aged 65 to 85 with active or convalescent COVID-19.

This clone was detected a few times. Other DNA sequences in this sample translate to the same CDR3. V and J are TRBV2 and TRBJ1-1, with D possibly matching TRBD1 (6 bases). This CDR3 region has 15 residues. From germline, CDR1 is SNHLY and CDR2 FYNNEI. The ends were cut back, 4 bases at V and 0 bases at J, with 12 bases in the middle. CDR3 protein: CASSGGGTLNTEAFF. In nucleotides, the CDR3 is TGTGCCAGCAGTGGGGGAGGGACATTGAACACTGAAGCTTTCTTT.

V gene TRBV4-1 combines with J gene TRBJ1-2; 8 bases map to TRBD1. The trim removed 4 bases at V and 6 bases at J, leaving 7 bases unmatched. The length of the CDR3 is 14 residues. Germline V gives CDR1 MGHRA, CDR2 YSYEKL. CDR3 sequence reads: CASSRLPGGHGYTF. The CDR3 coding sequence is TGCGCCAGCAGCCGCCTCCCAGGGGGCCATGGCTACACCTTC.

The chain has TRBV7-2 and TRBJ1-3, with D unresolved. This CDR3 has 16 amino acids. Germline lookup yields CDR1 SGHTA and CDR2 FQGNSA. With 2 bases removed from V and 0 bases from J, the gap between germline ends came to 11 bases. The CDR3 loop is CASSLSPVRSGNTIYF. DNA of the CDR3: TGTGCCAGCAGCTTATCCCCAGTCCGCTCTGGAAACACCATATATTTT.

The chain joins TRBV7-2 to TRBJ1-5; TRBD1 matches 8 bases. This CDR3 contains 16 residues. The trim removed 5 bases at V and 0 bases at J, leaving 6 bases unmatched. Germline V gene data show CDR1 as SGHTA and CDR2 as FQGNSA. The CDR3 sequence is CASSRTGRYSNQPQHF. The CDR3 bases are TGTGCCAGCAGCCGGACAGGGAGATATAGCAATCAGCCCCAGCATTTT.

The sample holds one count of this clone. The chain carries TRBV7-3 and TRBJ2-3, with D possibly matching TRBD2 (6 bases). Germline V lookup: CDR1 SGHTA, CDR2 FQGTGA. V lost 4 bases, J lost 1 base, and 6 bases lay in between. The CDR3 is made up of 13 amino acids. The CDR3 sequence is CASSWGGTDTQYF. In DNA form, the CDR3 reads TGTGCCAGCAGCTGGGGGGGCACAGATACGCAGTATTTT.

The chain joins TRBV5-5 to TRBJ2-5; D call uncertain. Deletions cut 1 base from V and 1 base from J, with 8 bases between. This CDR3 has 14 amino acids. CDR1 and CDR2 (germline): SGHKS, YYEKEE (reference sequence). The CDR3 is CASSLTAIQETQYF. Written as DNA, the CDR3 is TGTGCCAGCAGCTTGACAGCTATCCAAGAGACCCAGTACTTC.

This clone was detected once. The CDR3 nucleotides read TGTGCCAGCAGCCGAGACAGGATCTACGAGCAGTACTTC. Protein product: CASSRDRIYEQYF. The chain links TRBV7-2 to TRBJ2-7; D is perhaps TRBD1 (6 bases). There are 13 residues in the CDR3. Germline CDR1 and CDR2: SGHTA and FQGNSA. V shed 5 bases and J shed 3 bases, with 11 bases lying between them.

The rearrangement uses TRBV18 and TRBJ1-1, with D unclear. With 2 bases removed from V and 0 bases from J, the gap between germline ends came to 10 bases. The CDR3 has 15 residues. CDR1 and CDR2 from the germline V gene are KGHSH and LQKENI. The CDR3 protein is CASSPTTEMNTEAFF. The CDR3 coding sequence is TGTGCCAGCTCACCAACAACAGAGATGAACACTGAAGCTTTCTTT.

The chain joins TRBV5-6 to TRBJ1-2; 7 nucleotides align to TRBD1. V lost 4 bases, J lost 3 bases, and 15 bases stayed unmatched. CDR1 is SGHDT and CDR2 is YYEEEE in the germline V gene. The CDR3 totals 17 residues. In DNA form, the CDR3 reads TGTGCCAGCAGCCCCTCGACAGGGCGAATAACTTACTATGGCTACACCTTC. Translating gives CASSPSTGRITYYGYTF.

The CDR3 loop is CASSLGERGNTGELFF. The DNA for the CDR3 is TGCGCCAGCAGCTTGGGGGAAAGGGGGAACACCGGGGAGCTGTTTTTT. The genes are TRBV5-1 and TRBJ2-2, with D possibly being TRBD1 (5 bases). Trimming stripped 0 bases from V and 1 base from J, with 10 bases between. CDR1 and CDR2 from the germline V gene are SGHRS and YFSETQ. The CDR3 runs 16 residues.

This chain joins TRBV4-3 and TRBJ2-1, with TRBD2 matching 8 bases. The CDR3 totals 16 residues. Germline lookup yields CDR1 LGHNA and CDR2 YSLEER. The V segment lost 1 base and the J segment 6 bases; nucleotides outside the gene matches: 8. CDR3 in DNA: TGCGCCAGCAGCCAAGTTATCGGGGGGGCCAGCAATGAGCAGTTCTTC. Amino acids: CASSQVIGGASNEQFF.

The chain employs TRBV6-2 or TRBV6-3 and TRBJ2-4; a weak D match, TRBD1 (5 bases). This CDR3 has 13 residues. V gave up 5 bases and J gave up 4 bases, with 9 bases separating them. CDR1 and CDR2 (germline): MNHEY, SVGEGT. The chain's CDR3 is CASSTDIKNIQYF. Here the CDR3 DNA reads TGTGCCAGCAGTACGGACATTAAAAACATTCAGTACTTC.

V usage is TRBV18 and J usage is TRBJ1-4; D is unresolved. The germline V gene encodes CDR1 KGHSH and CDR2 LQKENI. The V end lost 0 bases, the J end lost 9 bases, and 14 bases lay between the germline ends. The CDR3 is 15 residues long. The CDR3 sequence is CASSPPRTEGKKLFF. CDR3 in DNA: TGTGCCAGCTCACCACCCCGCACGGAGGGCAAAAAACTGTTTTTT.

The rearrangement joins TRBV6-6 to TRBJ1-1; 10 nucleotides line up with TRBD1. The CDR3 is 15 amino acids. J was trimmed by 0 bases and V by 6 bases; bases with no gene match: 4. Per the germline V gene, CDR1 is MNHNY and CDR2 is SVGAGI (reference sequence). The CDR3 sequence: CASRGTGAMNTEAFF. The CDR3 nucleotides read TGTGCCAGCAGGGGGACAGGGGCGATGAACACTGAAGCTTTCTTT.